The 8 T cell receptor beta chains listed next were all sequenced from one sample in a study of beta chain features in type 1 diabetes. Every isolated RNA sample was fully reverse transcribed, so sequencing captured expressed TCRB transcripts. Produced via immunoSEQ multiplex PCR; TCRdb's table is partial and in-frame only. The repertoire holds about 290,000 clones, with 7% to 9% as singletons. Sequencing was carried out using central memory CD4+ T cells from blood. These receptors were collected from a woman aged 18-29 years in good health.

This clone has only a few counts. V and J are TRBV18 and TRBJ2-7; D is possibly TRBD2 (5 bases). CDR1 is KGHSH and CDR2 is LQKENI in the germline V gene. Trimming left V 2 bases short and J 6 bases short, with 23 bases between. The CDR3 runs to 17 residues. This chain's CDR3 is CASSPLSWAGRLGEQYF. The CDR3, as DNA: TGTGCCAGCTCACCATTAAGTTGGGCGGGCCGACTGGGCGAGCAGTACTTC.

This clone occurred once. J is TRBJ2-2 and V is TRBV6-6; D not resolved. Per the germline V gene, CDR1 is MNHNY and CDR2 is SVGAGI (reference sequence). The CDR3 runs 14 residues. The V end was cut by 0 bases, the J end by 5 bases, with 7 bases between. The CDR3 protein is CASSYSMTTGELFF. The CDR3 bases are TGTGCCAGCAGTTACTCGATGACGACCGGGGAGCTGTTTTTT.

This clone was seen only a few times. The gene calls are TRBV25-1 and TRBJ1-2; D is uncertain. Germline CDR1 and CDR2: MGHDK and SYGVNS. V was trimmed by 6 bases and J by 0 bases, leaving 8 bases between them. The CDR3 is 13 amino acids. As DNA, the CDR3 is TGTGCCAGCAGGCGCGGATCTAACTATGGCTACACCTTC. It encodes CASRRGSNYGYTF.

The CDR3 DNA sequence: TGTGCCAGTAGGGACAGGGGGCTGACAGATACGCAGTATTTT. Residues: CASRDRGLTDTQYF. V is TRBV19 and J is TRBJ2-3; 11 bases are a match to TRBD1. From germline, CDR1 is LNHDA and CDR2 SQIVND (reference sequence). The CDR3 sequence is 14 residues long. Trimming at V came to 6 bases and at J to 3 bases, leaving 2 bases not matched to a gene. The variable domain in full, with the rest retrieved from reference TRBV19 and TRBJ2-3, is DGGITQSPKYLFRKEGQNVTLSCEQNLNHDAMYWYRQDPGQGLRLIYYSQIVNDFQKGDIAEGYSVSREKKESFPLTVTSAQKNPTAFYLCASRDRGLTDTQYFGPGTRLTVL.

This clone was counted a few times. The rearrangement joins TRBV2 to TRBJ2-5, with D uncertain. Trimming cost V 8 bases and J 2 bases, with 12 bases left between them. This CDR3 spans 13 amino acids. Germline values: CDR1 SNHLY, CDR2 FYNNEI. CDR3 sequence (DNA): TGTGCCAGCTCTATTGACCGACAAGAGACCCAGTACTTC. Translated, it gives CASSIDRQETQYF.

The table lists this clone with a few counts. This chain links TRBV5-4 with TRBJ2-7; the D is unclear. This CDR3 comprises 16 residues. Germline assignment: CDR1 SGHNT and CDR2 YYREEE (reference sequence). V was pared by 4 bases and J by 0 bases, with 17 bases between. CDR3 sequence (DNA): TGTGCCAGCAGCCCGCCCCCCCTGTCTGGCTCCTACGAGCAGTACTTC. Amino acid sequence: CASSPPPLSGSYEQYF.

This clone was counted a few times. The J gene is TRBJ1-2, the V gene TRBV7-2; D not resolved. Trimming pared 2 bases from V and 5 bases from J, leaving 12 bases between. CDR1 and CDR2 (germline): SGHTA, FQGNSA. CDR3 length: 14 amino acids. For the CDR3, the DNA is TGTGCCAGCAGCTTAACCCGTAATGATTATGGCTACACCTTC. This gives the protein CASSLTRNDYGYTF.

This clone appeared a few times. The chain uses TRBV28 and TRBJ2-1, with a weak D call TRBD2 (5 bases). This CDR3 spans 14 amino acids. Between the trimmed V and J ends, which lost 5 bases and 3 bases, there was a span of 11 bases. CDR1 and CDR2 from the germline V gene are MDHEN and SYDVKM. The CDR3 spells CASSARGDYNEQFF. The CDR3 DNA reads as TGTGCCAGCAGTGCCCGGGGAGACTACAATGAGCAGTTCTTC.